This TCR beta chain was captured in a study of T cell clonality in common variable immunodeficiency. CDR3 length: 15 residues. V lost 3 bases and J 1 base, leaving 12 bases between the germline ends. Germline loops: CDR1 SGHAT, CDR2 FQNNGV. Notes on this clone: As yet, its antigen is unknown. The DNA ends 3 residues before the CDR3 does, and the rest of the CDR3 is filled in from the germline J gene.

The repertoire was sequenced with immunoSEQ multiplex PCR; TCRdb's copy has only in-frame clones and lacks some. The sample gives some 11,000 clones, none seen only once, and the top ten clones hold roughly 6.2%. Study conclusions and caveats: Fewer deletions and N-nucleotide insertions were reportedly seen in common variable immunodeficiency TCR beta sequences.

The chain uses TRBV11-2 and TRBJ2-5; D ambiguous. The source material was peripheral blood mononuclear cells. This TCR was recovered from a human donor with common variable immunodeficiency. CDR3 region: CASSFWQAPQETQYF. Incomplete CDR3 DNA: TGTGCCAGCAGCTTTTGGCAGGCCCCCCAAGAGACC.